This entry lists 28 T cell receptor beta chains sequenced from one sample in a study of Ad26.COV2.S vaccination and SARS-CoV-2 variants. Repertoires were generated with immunoSEQ multiplex PCR, while TCRdb's copy carries only in-frame clones and drops some. The repertoire includes about 480,000 clones, around nine tenths of them detected once, and 10% to 15% sits in the top ten. Treatment defined: roughly 18 received Ad26.COV2.S at low or high dose, single or two shots; about 5 received placebo; per-sample allocation not given. All samples were drawn on day 63, counting from the first vaccine or placebo injection. The sequences come from peripheral blood, collected in a trial of Ad26.COV2.S vaccine versus placebo. These receptors all come from a person between 18 and 59 years old who received the Ad26.COV2.S COVID-19 vaccine or a placebo.

This chain links TRBV7-8 with TRBJ2-3; tentative D call: TRBD2 (6 bases). Trimming pared 6 bases from V and 0 bases from J, leaving 10 bases between. The CDR3 runs 14 residues. Germline CDR1 SGHVS, CDR2 FQNEAQ. In DNA form, the CDR3 reads TGTGCCAGCAGTAGGGCGGGGAGCACAGATACGCAGTATTTT. Translated, it gives CASSRAGSTDTQYF.

The chain combines TRBV27 with TRBJ1-1, with D unresolved. Germline V CDR1 and CDR2: MNHEY, SMNVEV (reference sequence). Trimming removed 10 bases at V and 5 bases at J, with 23 bases between. The CDR3 has 15 amino acids. The chain's CDR3 is CATRKGQIVNTEAFF. For the CDR3, the DNA is TGTGCCACCCGAAAAGGGCAGATTGTAAATACTGAAGCTTTCTTT.

The chain uses TRBV19 and TRBJ1-4, with D possibly matching TRBD1 (6 bases). The CDR3 is made up of 14 amino acids. Germline loops: CDR1 LNHDA, CDR2 SQIVND (reference sequence). V was cut by 4 bases and J by 11 bases, with 17 bases left in between. The CDR3 region is CASSTTGQLWKLFF. The CDR3 DNA follows: TGTGCCAGTAGTACAACAGGGCAGCTTTGGAAACTGTTTTTT.

J is TRBJ1-5 and V is TRBV9; D possibly corresponds to TRBD1 (5 bases). This CDR3 is built from 14 residues. Deletions cut 3 bases from V and 11 bases from J, with 18 bases between. Germline lookup yields CDR1 SGDLS and CDR2 YYNGEE. The DNA of the CDR3 is TGTGCCAGCAGCGGCGGGGCCTCAGAGATGGCCCAGCATTTT. Translation: CASSGGASEMAQHF.

The chain links TRBV11-1 to TRBJ2-1; TRBD1 matches 8 bases. V gave up 4 bases and J gave up 6 bases; unmatched junction bases: 8. There are 15 residues in the CDR3. Germline loops: CDR1 SGHAT, CDR2 FQDESV (reference sequence). As DNA, the CDR3 is TGTGCCAGCAGCTCAGGGACAGGTCCGATCAATGAGCAGTTCTTC. Protein sequence: CASSSGTGPINEQFF.

The chain is built from TRBV19 and TRBJ2-2; a weak D match, TRBD1 (6 bases). Trimming took off 5 bases at V and 2 bases at J, with 18 bases between the two ends. CDR1 and CDR2 (germline): LNHDA, SQIVND (reference sequence). This CDR3 is built from 17 residues. In DNA, the CDR3 is TGTGCCAGTAGTGCGACGACCGGGACAAAAAACACCGGGGAGCTGTTTTTT. Translated: CASSATTGTKNTGELFF. Combining the CDR3 with reference TRBV19 and TRBJ2-2 gives the whole variable domain DGGITQSPKYLFRKEGQNVTLSCEQNLNHDAMYWYRQDPGQGLRLIYYSQIVNDFQKGDIAEGYSVSREKKESFPLTVTSAQKNPTAFYLCASSATTGTKNTGELFFGEGSRLTVL.

The genes are TRBV29-1 and TRBJ1-2; the D is unclear. The germline gives CDR1 SQVTM, CDR2 ANQGSEA. This CDR3 contains 13 residues. Trimming stripped 3 bases from V and 14 bases from J, with 22 bases between. CDR3 DNA: TGCAGCGTTGAGAAGGGCGGCGAGCTGCGTTTGACCTTC. Translating gives CSVEKGGELRLTF. The full variable domain, in which reference TRBV29-1 and TRBJ1-2 provide the parts outside the CDR3, is SAVISQKPSRDICQRGTSLTIQCQVDSQVTMMFWYRQQPGQSLTLIATANQGSEATYESGFVIDKFPISRPNLTFSTLTVSNMSPEDSSIYLCSVEKGGELRLTFGSGTRLTVV.

This clone has a handful of counts. The CDR3 sequence is CASSPQGRGNQPQHF. CDR3 sequence (DNA): TGTGCCAGCAGCCCACAGGGGCGAGGCAATCAGCCCCAGCATTTT. The chain joins TRBV6-5 to TRBJ1-5; 7 nucleotides agree with TRBD1. This CDR3 contains 15 residues. Trimming cost V 6 bases and J 2 bases; bases outside gene matches: 7. CDR1 is MNHEY and CDR2 is SVGAGI in the germline V gene.

This chain connects TRBV30 to TRBJ2-1; TRBD2 aligns across 12 bases. CDR1 and CDR2 (germline): GTSNPN, SVGIG (reference sequence). This CDR3 is 17 amino acids long. The junction had 8 bases not matched to a gene; V was cut back by 0 bases and J by 5 bases. CDR3 sequence: CAWSVQLAGGVNNEQFF. The CDR3 nucleotides read TGTGCCTGGAGTGTCCAACTAGCGGGGGGCGTCAACAATGAGCAGTTCTTC.

J is TRBJ2-7 and V is TRBV5-6; D not certain. Germline CDR1 and CDR2: SGHDT and YYEEEE. CDR3 length equals 12 residues. With 0 bases removed from V and 7 bases from J, the gap between germline ends came to 8 bases. CDR3 region: CASSLGALEQYF. Written as DNA, the CDR3 is TGTGCCAGCAGCTTGGGGGCCCTGGAGCAGTACTTC.

This rearrangement joins TRBV14 to TRBJ2-2; D unclear. The V end lost 4 bases, the J end lost 6 bases, and 9 bases lay between the germline ends. Germline CDR1 SGHDN, CDR2 FVKESK. CDR3 length: 13 residues. CDR3 sequence: CASSLDLAGELFF. CDR3 nucleotides: TGTGCCAGCAGCCTCGACTTGGCCGGGGAGCTGTTTTTT.

This chain joins TRBV28 and TRBJ2-1, with no clear D. Between the trimmed V and J ends, which lost 6 bases and 10 bases, there was a span of 10 bases. CDR3 size: 11 residues. The germline V gene has CDR1 MDHEN and CDR2 SYDVKM. DNA for the CDR3: TGTGCCAGCAGCCGCGGAGTGGAGCAGTTCTTC. The encoded protein is CASSRGVEQFF.

The chain links TRBV6-5 to TRBJ2-1; D is unresolved. The CDR3 contains 13 residues. V dropped 0 bases and J dropped 8 bases, with 8 bases sitting between them. CDR1 and CDR2 from the germline V gene are MNHEY and SVGAGI. The CDR3 region is CASSYSVAYEQFF. CDR3 sequence (DNA): TGTGCCAGCAGTTACTCGGTCGCGTATGAGCAGTTCTTC.

This rearrangement joins TRBV10-3 to TRBJ2-7, with 8 bases that match TRBD2. Germline values: CDR1 ENHRY, CDR2 SYGVKD. The CDR3 consists of 16 residues. Trimming cost V 4 bases and J 3 bases; bases outside gene matches: 11. CDR3: CAISGAGGGRIYEQYF. The CDR3 region has the DNA TGTGCCATCAGTGGAGCCGGGGGCGGGAGGATCTACGAGCAGTACTTC.

This clone was detected once. The chain links TRBV10-3 to TRBJ2-5; D uncertain. The V end was cut by 3 bases, the J end by 3 bases, with 8 bases between. Germline assignment: CDR1 ENHRY and CDR2 SYGVKD. The CDR3 length is 13 residues. The CDR3 spells CAISEKLKETQYF. The DNA for the CDR3 is TGTGCCATCAGTGAAAAGCTAAAAGAGACCCAGTACTTC.

The rearrangement joins TRBV28 to TRBJ2-7; TRBD1 is a possible D gene (5 bases). CDR1 and CDR2 (germline): MDHEN, SYDVKM. V was shortened by 6 bases and J by 5 bases, with 23 bases between the two germline ends. CDR3 size: 16 residues. The CDR3 sequence: CASSYWGRKTLDEQYF. The CDR3 DNA reads as TGTGCCAGCAGCTACTGGGGCAGGAAGACTTTGGACGAGCAGTACTTC.

The V call is TRBV28, the J call TRBJ2-7; D unclear. This CDR3 region has 13 residues. Trimming stripped 5 bases from V and 4 bases from J, with 12 bases between. Germline V gives CDR1 MDHEN, CDR2 SYDVKM. CDR3 in DNA: TGTGCCAGCAGTCCGGTTCGACCTTACGAGCAGTACTTC. It codes for CASSPVRPYEQYF. The full variable domain, its missing parts supplied by reference TRBV28 and TRBJ2-7, is DVKVTQSSRYLVKRTGEKVFLECVQDMDHENMFWYRQDPGLGLRLIYFSYDVKMKEKGDIPEGYSVSREKKERFSLILESASTNQTSMYLCASSPVRPYEQYFGPGTRLTVT.

This chain links TRBV7-2 with TRBJ1-2, with 9 bases matching TRBD1. The CDR3 has 13 amino acids. V gave up 1 base and J gave up 8 bases; unmatched junction bases: 2. Germline V gene lookup returns CDR1 SGHTA and CDR2 FQGNSA. The CDR3 DNA reads TGTGCCAGCAGCTTAGTGGACAGGGGAGGCTACACCTTC. This gives the protein CASSLVDRGGYTF.

The chain employs TRBV15 and TRBJ2-7; tentative D call: TRBD1 (6 bases). This CDR3 region has 14 residues. Trimming removed 5 bases from V and 0 bases from J, with 11 bases in between. Germline CDR1 reads LNHNV; CDR2 reads YYDKDF (reference sequence). CDR3 sequence (DNA): TGTGCCACCAGCCCAGGGGCGGACTCCTACGAGCAGTACTTC. Amino acid sequence: CATSPGADSYEQYF. Full variable domain (missing parts from reference TRBV15 and TRBJ2-7): DAMVIQNPRYQVTQFGKPVTLSCSQTLNHNVMYWYQQKSSQAPKLLFHYYDKDFNNEADTPDNFQSRRPNTSFCFLDIRSPGLGDTAMYLCATSPGADSYEQYFGPGTRLTVT.

This sequence joins TRBV19 and TRBJ1-6, with TRBD1 identical over 7 bases. Germline-derived CDR1 and CDR2 are LNHDA and SQIVND (reference sequence). There are 14 residues in the CDR3. With V trimmed by 4 bases and J by 9 bases, 6 bases remained unmatched. Here the CDR3 DNA reads TGTGCCAGTAGTAACCGGGGGGACAGTTCACCCCTCCACTTT. Protein product: CASSNRGDSSPLHF.

V usage is TRBV29-1 and J usage is TRBJ1-2, with D hard to call. Germline loops: CDR1 SQVTM, CDR2 ANQGSEA. V dropped 6 bases and J dropped 8 bases, with 7 bases sitting between them. CDR3 size: 9 residues. Here the CDR3 DNA reads TGCAGCGTCCGGCGGGGCTACACCTTC. This translates into CSVRRGYTF.

In this sample, this clone turned up once. This chain uses TRBV9 with TRBJ2-2; maybe TRBD2 (5 bases). The CDR3 is made up of 16 amino acids. The V gene lost 0 bases and the J gene lost 6 bases, with 15 bases spanning the gap. Looked up from germline, CDR1 is SGDLS and CDR2 is YYNGEE. Here the CDR3 reads CASSVASTVGAGELFF. CDR3 DNA: TGTGCCAGCAGCGTAGCCTCCACGGTCGGGGCCGGGGAGCTGTTTTTT.

The rearrangement joins TRBV6-2 or TRBV6-3 to TRBJ2-3; D is undetermined. The CDR3 has 16 residues. Germline CDR1 reads MNHEY; CDR2 reads SVGEGT. V was clipped by 0 bases and J by 0 bases, with 10 bases between them. In nucleotides, the CDR3 is TGTGCCAGCAGTTACTCGTATGCAACTAGCACAGATACGCAGTATTTT. This translates into CASSYSYATSTDTQYF.

V is TRBV28 and J is TRBJ2-1; D ambiguous. With 8 bases removed from V and 4 bases from J, the gap between germline ends came to 21 bases. In germline, CDR1 is MDHEN, CDR2 SYDVKM. The CDR3 length is 16 residues. The CDR3 loop reads CASPRSGSQAYNEQFF. CDR3 in DNA: TGTGCCAGCCCCCGGAGTGGCAGTCAAGCGTACAATGAGCAGTTCTTC.

The genes are TRBV18 and TRBJ2-6; either TRBD1 or TRBD2 may fit D (5 bases each). CDR1 and CDR2 (germline): KGHSH, LQKENI. The CDR3 loop spans 16 amino acids. Between the trimmed V and J ends, which lost 3 bases and 0 bases, there was a span of 9 bases. The CDR3, as DNA: TGTGCCAGCTCACCCGGGGCTCCCTCTGGGGCCAACGTCCTGACTTTC. Translated, it gives CASSPGAPSGANVLTF.

The chain recombines TRBV13 with TRBJ2-2, with TRBD2 as a possible D gene (6 bases). Germline values: CDR1 PRHDT, CDR2 FYEKMQ (reference sequence). The CDR3 extends over 13 amino acids. Trimming took off 3 bases at V and 9 bases at J, with 11 bases between the two ends. This chain's CDR3 is CASSFGLPRELFF. CDR3 coding DNA: TGTGCCAGCAGCTTCGGACTACCCCGGGAGCTGTTTTTT.

The V call is TRBV4-2, the J call TRBJ1-1; D ambiguous. Trimming took 3 bases from V and 7 from J, leaving 18 bases between them. The CDR3 is made up of 15 amino acids. Germline lookup yields CDR1 LGHNA and CDR2 YNFKEQ. The CDR3 loop reads CASSHPGGPHLEAFF. Here the CDR3 DNA reads TGTGCCAGCAGCCACCCGGGCGGTCCACACCTTGAAGCTTTCTTT.

Remarks on this clone: Other nucleotide sequences in the sample specify the same CDR3. This chain links TRBV19 with TRBJ2-1, with no clear D. This CDR3 is 13 amino acids long. The V and J ends lost 1 base and 5 bases respectively, with 6 bases between them. The germline CDR1 and CDR2 sequences are LNHDA and SQIVND (reference sequence). The CDR3 here is CASSIGSNNEQFF. The CDR3 coding sequence is TGTGCCAGTAGTATAGGTTCGAACAATGAGCAGTTCTTC.